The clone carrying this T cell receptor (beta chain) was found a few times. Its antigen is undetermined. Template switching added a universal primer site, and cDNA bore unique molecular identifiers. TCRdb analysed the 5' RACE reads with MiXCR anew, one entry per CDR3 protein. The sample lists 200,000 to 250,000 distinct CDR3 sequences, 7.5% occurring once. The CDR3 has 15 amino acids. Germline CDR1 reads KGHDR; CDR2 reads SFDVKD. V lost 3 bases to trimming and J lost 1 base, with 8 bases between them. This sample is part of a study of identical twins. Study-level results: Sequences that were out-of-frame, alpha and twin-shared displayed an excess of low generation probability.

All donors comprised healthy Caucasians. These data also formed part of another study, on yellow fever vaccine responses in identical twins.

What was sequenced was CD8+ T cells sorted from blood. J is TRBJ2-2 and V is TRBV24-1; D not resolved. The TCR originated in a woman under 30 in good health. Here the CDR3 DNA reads TGTGCCACCAGTGATACGTCGTTGAACACCGGGGAGCTGTTTTTT. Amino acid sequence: CATSDTSLNTGELFF.